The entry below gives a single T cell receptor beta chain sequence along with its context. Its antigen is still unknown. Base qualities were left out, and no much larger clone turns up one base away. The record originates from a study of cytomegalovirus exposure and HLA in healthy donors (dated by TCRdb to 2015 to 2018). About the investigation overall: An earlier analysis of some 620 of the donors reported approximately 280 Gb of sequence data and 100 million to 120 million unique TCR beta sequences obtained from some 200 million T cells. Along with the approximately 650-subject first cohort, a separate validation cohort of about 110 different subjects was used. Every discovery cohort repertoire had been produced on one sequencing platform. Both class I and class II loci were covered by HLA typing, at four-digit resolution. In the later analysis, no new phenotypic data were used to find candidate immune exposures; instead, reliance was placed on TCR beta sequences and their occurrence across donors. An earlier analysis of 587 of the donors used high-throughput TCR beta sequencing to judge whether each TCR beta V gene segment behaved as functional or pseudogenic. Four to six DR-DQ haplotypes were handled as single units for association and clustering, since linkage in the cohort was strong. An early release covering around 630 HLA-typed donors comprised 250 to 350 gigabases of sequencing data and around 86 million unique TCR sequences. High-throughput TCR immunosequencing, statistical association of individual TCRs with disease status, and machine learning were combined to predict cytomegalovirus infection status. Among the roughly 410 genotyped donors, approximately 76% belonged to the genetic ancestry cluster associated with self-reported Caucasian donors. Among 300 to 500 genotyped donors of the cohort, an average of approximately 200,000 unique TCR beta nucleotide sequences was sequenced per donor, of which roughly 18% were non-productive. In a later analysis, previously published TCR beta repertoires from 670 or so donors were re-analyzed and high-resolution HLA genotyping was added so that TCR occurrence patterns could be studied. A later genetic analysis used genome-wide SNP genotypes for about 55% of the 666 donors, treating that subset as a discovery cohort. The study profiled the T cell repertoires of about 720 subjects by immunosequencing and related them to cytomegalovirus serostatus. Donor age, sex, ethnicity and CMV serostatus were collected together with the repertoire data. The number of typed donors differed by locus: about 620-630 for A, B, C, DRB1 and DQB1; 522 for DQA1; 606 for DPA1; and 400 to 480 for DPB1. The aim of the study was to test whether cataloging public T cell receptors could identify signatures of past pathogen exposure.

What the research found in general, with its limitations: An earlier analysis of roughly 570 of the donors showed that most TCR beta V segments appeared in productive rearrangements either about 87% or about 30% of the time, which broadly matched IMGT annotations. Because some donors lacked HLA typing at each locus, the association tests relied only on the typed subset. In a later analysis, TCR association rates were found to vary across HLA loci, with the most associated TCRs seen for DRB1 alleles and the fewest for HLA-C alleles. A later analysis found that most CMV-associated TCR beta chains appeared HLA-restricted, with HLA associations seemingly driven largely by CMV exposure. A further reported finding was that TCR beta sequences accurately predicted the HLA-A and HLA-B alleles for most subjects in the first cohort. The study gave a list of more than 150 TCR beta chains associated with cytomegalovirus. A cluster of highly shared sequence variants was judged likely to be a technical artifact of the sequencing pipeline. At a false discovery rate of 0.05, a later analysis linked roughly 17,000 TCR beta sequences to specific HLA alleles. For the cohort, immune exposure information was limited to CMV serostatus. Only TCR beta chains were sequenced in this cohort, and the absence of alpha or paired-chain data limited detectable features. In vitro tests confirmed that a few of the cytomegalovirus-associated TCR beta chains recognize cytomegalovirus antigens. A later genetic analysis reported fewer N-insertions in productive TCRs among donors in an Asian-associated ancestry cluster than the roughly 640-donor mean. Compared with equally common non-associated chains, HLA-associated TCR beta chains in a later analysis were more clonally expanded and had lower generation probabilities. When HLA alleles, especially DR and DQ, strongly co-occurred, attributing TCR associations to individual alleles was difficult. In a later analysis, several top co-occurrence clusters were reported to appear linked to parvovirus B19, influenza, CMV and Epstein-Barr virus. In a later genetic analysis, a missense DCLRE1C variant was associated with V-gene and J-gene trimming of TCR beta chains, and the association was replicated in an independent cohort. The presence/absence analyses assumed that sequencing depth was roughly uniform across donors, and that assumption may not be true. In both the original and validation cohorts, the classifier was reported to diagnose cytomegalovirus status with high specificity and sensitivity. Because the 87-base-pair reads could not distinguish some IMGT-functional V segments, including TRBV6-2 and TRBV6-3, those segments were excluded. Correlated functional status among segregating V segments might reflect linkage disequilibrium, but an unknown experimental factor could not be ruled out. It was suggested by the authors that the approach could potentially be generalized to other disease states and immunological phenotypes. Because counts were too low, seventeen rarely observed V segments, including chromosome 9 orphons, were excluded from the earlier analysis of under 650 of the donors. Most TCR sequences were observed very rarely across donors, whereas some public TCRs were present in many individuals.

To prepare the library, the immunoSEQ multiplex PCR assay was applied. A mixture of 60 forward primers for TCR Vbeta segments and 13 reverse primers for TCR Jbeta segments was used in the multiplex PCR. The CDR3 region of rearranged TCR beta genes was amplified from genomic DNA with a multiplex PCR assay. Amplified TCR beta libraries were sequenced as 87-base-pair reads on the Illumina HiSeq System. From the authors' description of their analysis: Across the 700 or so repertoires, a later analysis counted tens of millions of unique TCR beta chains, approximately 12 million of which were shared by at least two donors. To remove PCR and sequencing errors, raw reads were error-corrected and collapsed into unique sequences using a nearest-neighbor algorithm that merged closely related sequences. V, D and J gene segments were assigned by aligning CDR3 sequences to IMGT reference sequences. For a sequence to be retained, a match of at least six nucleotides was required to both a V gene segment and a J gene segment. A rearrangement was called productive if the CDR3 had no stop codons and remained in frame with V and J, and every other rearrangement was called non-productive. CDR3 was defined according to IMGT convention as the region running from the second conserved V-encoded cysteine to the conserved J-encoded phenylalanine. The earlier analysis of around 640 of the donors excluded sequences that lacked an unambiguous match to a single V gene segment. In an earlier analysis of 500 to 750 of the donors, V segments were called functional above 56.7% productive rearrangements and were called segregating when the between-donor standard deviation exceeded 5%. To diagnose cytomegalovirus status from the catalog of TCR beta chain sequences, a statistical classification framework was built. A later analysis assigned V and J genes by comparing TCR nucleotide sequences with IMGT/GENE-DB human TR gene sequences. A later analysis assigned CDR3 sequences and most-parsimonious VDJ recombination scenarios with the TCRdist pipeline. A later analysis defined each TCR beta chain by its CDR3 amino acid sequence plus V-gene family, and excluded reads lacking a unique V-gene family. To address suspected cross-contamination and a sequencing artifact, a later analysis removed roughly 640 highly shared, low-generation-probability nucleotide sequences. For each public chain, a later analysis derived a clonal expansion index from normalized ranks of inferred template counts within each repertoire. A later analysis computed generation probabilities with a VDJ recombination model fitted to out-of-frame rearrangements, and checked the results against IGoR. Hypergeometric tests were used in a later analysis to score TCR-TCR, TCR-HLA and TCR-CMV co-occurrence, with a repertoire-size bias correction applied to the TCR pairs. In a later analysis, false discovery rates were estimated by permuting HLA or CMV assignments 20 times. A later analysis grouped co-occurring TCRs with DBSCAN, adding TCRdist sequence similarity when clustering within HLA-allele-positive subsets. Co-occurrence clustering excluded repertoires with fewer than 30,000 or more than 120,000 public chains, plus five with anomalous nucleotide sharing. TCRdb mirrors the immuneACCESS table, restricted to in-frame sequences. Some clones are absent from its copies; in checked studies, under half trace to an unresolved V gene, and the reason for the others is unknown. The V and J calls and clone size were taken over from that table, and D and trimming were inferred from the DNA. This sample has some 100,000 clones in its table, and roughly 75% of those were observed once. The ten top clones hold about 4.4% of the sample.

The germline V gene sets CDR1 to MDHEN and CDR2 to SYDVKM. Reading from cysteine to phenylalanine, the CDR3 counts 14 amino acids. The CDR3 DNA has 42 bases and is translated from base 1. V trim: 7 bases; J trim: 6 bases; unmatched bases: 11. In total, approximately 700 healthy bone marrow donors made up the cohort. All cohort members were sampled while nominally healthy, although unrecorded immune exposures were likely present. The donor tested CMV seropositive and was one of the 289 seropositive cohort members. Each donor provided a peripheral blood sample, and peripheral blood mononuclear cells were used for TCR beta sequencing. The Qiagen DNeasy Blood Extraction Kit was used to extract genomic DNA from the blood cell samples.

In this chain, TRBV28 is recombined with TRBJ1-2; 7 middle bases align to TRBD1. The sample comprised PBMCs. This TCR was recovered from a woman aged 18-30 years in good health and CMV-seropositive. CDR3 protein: CASNTFGQVDGYTF. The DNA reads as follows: TGTGCCAGCAACACATTCGGACAGGTTGATGGCTACACCTTC.